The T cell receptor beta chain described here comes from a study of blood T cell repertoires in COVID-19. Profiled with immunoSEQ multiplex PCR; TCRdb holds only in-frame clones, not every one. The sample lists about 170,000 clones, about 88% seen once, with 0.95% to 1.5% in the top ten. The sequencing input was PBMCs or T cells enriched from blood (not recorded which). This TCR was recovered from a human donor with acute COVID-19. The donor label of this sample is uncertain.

CDR3 sequence (DNA): TGTGCCAGCAGCCTAGGCGTACCCTACGAGCAGTACTTC. Protein sequence: CASSLGVPYEQYF. This chain connects TRBV7-7 to TRBJ2-7, with D uncertain. The V end was cut by 5 bases, the J end by 2 bases, with 10 bases between. Germline V gene sequence: CDR1 SSHAT, CDR2 FNYEAQ (reference sequence). The CDR3 runs 13 residues.